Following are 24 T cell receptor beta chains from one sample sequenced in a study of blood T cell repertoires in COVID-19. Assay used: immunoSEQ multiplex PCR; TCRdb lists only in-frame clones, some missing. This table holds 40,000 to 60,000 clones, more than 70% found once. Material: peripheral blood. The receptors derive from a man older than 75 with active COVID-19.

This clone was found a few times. CDR3 nucleotides: TGCGCCAGCAGCCAAGGACTTGGCTACAATGAGCAGTTCTTC. It translates to CASSQGLGYNEQFF. The chain uses TRBV4-1 and TRBJ2-1; no reliable D call. Germline-derived CDR1 and CDR2 are MGHRA and YSYEKL. With 1 base removed from V and 3 bases from J, the gap between germline ends came to 7 bases. The CDR3 runs to 14 residues.

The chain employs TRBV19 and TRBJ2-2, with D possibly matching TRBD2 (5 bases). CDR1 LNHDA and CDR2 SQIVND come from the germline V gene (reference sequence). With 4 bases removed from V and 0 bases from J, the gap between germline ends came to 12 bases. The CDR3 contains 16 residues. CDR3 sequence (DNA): TGTGCCAGTAGTACAAGGACTCCCGCGAACACCGGGGAGCTGTTTTTT. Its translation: CASSTRTPANTGELFF.

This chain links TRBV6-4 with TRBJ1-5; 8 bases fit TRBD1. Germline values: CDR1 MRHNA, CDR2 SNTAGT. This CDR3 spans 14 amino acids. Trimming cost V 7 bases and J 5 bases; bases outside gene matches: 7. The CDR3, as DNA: TGTGCCAGCAATCCCGGACAGGGACATCAGCCCCAGCATTTT. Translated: CASNPGQGHQPQHF.

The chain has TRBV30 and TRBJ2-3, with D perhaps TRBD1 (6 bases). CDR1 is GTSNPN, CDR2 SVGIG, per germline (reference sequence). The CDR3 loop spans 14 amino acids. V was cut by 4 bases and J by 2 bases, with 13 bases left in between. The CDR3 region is CAWKKDRFTDTQYF. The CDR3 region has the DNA TGTGCCTGGAAAAAAGACAGGTTCACAGATACGCAGTATTTT.

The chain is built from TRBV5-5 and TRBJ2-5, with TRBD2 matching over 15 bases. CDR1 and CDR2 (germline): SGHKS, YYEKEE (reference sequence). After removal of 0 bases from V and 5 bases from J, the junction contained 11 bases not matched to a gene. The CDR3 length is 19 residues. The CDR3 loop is CASSLGGTSGRTMRETQYF. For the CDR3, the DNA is TGTGCCAGCAGCTTGGGAGGGACTAGCGGGAGGACGATGAGGGAGACCCAGTACTTC. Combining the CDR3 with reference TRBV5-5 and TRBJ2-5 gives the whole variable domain DAGVTQSPTHLIKTRGQQVTLRCSPISGHKSVSWYQQVLGQGPQFIFQYYEKEERGRGNFPDRFSARQFPNYSSELNVNALLLGDSALYLCASSLGGTSGRTMRETQYFGPGTRLLVL.

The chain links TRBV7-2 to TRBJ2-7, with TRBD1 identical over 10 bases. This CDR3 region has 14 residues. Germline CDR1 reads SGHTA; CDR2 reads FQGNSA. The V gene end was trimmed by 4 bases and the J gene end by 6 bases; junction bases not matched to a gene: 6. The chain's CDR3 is CASSSRTGGREQYF. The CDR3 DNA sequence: TGTGCCAGCAGCTCGAGGACAGGGGGTCGCGAGCAGTACTTC.

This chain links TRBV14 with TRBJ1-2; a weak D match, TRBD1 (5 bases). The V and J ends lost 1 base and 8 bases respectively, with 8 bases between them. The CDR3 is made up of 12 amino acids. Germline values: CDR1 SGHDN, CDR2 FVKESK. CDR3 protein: CASSQVGGGYTF. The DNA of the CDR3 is TGTGCCAGCAGCCAAGTGGGGGGAGGCTACACCTTC.

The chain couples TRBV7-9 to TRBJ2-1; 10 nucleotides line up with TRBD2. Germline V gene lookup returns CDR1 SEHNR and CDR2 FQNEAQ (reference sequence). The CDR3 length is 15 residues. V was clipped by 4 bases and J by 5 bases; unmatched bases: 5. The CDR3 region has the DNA TGTGCCAGCAGCTCTAGCGGGAGCCCTAACAATGAGCAGTTCTTC. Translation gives CASSSSGSPNNEQFF. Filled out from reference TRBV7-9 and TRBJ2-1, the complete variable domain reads DTGVSQNPRHKITKRGQNVTFRCDPISEHNRLYWYRQTLGQGPEFLTYFQNEAQLEKSRLLSDRFSAERPKGSFSTLEIQRTEQGDSAMYLCASSSSGSPNNEQFFGPGTRLTVL.

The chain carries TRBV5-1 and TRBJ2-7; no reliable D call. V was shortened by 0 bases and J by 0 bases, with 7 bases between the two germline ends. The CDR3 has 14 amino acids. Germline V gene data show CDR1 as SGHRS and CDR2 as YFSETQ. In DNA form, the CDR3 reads TGCGCCAGCAGCTTGGGCGCGAACTCCTACGAGCAGTACTTC. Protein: CASSLGANSYEQYF.

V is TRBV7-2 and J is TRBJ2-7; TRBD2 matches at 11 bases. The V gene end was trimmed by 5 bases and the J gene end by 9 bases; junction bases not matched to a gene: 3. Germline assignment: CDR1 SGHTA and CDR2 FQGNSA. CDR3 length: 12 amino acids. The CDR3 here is CASSLLAGVQYF. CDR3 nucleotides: TGTGCCAGCAGCCTACTAGCGGGGGTGCAGTACTTC.

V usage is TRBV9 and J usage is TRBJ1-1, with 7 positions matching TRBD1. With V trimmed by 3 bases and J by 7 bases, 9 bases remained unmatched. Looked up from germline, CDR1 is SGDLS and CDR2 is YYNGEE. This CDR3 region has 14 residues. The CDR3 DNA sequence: TGTGCCAGCAGCGGATCGGACAGGACCTATGAAGCTTTCTTT. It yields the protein CASSGSDRTYEAFF.

The CDR3 sequence is CASSLQGASVHEQYF. The CDR3 bases are TGTGCCAGCAGCTTACAGGGGGCATCAGTCCACGAGCAGTACTTC. This chain links TRBV5-5 with TRBJ2-7; TRBD1 matches at 9 bases. Trimming cost V 2 bases and J 5 bases; bases outside gene matches: 8. Germline V gives CDR1 SGHKS, CDR2 YYEKEE (reference sequence). There are 15 residues in the CDR3.

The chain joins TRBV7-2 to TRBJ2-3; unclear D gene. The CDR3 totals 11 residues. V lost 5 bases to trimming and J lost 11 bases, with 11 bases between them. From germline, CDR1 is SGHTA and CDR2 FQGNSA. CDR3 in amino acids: CASSRLVEQYF. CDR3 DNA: TGTGCCAGCAGCCGACTGGTCGAGCAGTATTTT.

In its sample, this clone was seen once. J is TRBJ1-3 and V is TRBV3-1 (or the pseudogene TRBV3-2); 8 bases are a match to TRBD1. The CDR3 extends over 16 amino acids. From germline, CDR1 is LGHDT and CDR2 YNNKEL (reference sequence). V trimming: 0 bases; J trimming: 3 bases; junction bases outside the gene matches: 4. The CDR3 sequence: CASSQDRGQGGNTIYF. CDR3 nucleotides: TGTGCCAGCAGCCAAGATCGAGGACAGGGTGGAAACACCATATATTTT.

CDR3 bases: TGTGCCAGCAGCCAAAAGGCCGACAGCCATGAAGCTTTCTTT. Protein sequence: CASSQKADSHEAFF. The V and J genes are TRBV3-1 (or the pseudogene TRBV3-2) and TRBJ1-1; tentative D call: TRBD1 (5 bases). Trimming removed 2 bases from V and 7 bases from J, with 14 bases in between. From germline, CDR1 is LGHDT and CDR2 YNNKEL (reference sequence). The CDR3 has 14 amino acids.

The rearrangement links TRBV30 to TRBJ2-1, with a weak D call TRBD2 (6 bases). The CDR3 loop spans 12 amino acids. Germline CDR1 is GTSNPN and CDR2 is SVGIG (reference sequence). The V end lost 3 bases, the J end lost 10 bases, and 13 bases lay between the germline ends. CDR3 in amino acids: CAWSAGRHEQFF. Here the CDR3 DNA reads TGTGCCTGGAGCGCGGGACGGCACGAGCAGTTCTTC.

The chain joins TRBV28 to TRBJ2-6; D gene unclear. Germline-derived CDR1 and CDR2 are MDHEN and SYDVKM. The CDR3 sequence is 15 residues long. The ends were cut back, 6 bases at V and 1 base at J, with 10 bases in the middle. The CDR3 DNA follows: TGTGCCAGCAGCTTGGGCCAGTCTGGGGCCAACGTCCTGACTTTC. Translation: CASSLGQSGANVLTF.

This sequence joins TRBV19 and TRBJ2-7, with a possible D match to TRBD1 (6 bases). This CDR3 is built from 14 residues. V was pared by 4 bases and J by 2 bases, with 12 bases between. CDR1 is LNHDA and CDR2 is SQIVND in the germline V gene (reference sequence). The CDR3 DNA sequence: TGTGCCAGTAGTAAAGGGACATACACCTACGAGCAGTACTTC. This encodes CASSKGTYTYEQYF.

CDR3 bases: TGTGCCAGCAGTCCTGGGACAGGTATTGAGCAGTTCTTC. Its translation is CASSPGTGIEQFF. The chain employs TRBV21-1 and TRBJ2-1; TRBD1, the table's D call, was not compared with the DNA. TRBV21-1 is reported as a pseudogene. This CDR3 region has 13 residues.

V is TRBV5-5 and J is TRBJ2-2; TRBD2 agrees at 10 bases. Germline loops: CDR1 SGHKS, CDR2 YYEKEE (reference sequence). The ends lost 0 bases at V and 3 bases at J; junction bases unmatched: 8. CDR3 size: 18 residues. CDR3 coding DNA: TGTGCCAGCAGCTTGGGGGCCGGACTAGCGGAGTACACCGGGGAGCTGTTTTTT. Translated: CASSLGAGLAEYTGELFF.

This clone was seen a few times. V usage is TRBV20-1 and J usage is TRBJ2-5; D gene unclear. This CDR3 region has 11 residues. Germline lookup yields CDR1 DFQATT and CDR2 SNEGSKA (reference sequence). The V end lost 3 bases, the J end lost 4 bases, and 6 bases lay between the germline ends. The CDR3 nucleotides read TGCAGTGCTAGCTTCCTAGAGACCCAGTACTTC. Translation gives CSASFLETQYF.

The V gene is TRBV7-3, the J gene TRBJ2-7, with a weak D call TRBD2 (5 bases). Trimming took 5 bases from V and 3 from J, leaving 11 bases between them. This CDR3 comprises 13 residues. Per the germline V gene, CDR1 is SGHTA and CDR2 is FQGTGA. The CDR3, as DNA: TGTGCCAGCAGCAAAGCCGCGGGCTACGAGCAGTACTTC. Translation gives CASSKAAGYEQYF.

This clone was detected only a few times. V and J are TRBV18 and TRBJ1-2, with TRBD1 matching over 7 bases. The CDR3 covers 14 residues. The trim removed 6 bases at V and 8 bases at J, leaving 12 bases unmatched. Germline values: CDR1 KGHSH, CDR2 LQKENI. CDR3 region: CASSLNGRGEGYTF. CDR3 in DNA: TGTGCCAGCTCTCTCAACGGCAGGGGGGAAGGCTACACCTTC.

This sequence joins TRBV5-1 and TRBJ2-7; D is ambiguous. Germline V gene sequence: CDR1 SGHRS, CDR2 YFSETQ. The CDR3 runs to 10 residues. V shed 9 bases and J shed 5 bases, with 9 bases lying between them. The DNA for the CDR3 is TGCGCCAACCGCGTAAACGAGCAGTACTTC. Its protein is CANRVNEQYF.